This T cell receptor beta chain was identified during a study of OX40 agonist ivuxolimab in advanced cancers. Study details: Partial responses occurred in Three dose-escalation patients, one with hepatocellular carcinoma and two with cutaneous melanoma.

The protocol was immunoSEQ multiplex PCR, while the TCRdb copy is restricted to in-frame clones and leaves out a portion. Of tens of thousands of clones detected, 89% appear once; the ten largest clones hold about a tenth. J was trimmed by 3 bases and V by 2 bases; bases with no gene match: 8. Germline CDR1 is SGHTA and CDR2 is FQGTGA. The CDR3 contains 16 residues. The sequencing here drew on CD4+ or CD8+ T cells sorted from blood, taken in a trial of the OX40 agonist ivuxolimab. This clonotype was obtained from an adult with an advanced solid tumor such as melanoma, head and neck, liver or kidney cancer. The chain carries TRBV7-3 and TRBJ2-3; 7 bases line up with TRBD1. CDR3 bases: TGTGCCAGCAGCTTATGGGGCAGGGGGTCGACAGATACGCAGTATTTT. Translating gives CASSLWGRGSTDTQYF.